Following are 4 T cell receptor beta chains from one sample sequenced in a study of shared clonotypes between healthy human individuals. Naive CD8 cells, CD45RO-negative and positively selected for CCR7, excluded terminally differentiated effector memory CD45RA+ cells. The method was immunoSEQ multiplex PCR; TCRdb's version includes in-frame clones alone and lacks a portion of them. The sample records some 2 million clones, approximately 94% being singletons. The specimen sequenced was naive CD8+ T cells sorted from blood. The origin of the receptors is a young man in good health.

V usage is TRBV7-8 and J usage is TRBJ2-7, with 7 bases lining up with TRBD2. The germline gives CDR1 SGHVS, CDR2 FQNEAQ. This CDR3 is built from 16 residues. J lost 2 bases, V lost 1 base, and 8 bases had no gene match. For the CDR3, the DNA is TGTGCCAGCAGCTTAGGGGCTAGCGGTGAGCCCTACGAGCAGTACTTC. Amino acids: CASSLGASGEPYEQYF.

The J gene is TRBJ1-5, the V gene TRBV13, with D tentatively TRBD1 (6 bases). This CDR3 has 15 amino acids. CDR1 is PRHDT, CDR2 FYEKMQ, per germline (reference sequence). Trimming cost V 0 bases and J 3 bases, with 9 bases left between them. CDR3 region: CASSLGRTANQPQHF. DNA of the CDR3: TGTGCCAGCAGCTTAGGCCGGACAGCCAATCAGCCCCAGCATTTT.

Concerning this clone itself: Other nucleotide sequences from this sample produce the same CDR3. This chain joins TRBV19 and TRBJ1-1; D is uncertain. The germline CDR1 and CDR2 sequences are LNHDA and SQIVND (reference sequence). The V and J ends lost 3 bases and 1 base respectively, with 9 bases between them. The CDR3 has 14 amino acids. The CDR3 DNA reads TGTGCCAGTAGTATTGACGGGGAGAACACTGAAGCTTTCTTT. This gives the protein CASSIDGENTEAFF.

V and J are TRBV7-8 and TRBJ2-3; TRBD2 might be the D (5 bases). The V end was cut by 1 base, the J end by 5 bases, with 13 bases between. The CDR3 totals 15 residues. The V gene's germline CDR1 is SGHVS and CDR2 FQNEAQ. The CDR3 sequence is CASSLGHPRVDTQYF. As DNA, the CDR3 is TGTGCCAGCAGCTTAGGACACCCGAGGGTAGATACGCAGTATTTT.